The sample holds a few counts of the clone carrying this T cell receptor (beta chain). In the original processing: Amplification of reference gene primers provided the estimated nucleated cell counts. Some clones are missing from TCRdb's copy, which holds only in-frame ones; the method was immunoSEQ multiplex PCR. That table supplies the V and J calls and clone size; D and trimming were determined from the DNA. The sample lists 70,000 or so clones, more than 70% occurring once. The data stem from a study of blood T cell repertoires in COVID-19. Study-wide background: The United States, Italy and Spain supplied acute and convalescent COVID-19 samples.

The CDR3 contains 16 residues. The V gene end was trimmed by 1 base and the J gene end by 4 bases; junction bases not matched to a gene: 8. The germline V gene encodes CDR1 SNHLY and CDR2 FYNNEI. The TCR comes from a human donor in a cohort sampled during active COVID-19. Sequenced: peripheral blood. The V call is TRBV2, the J call TRBJ1-1, with TRBD1 matching over 8 bases. CDR3 loop: CASSEGQGAFGTEAFF. CDR3 coding DNA: TGTGCCAGCAGTGAAGGGCAGGGGGCTTTCGGCACTGAAGCTTTCTTT. The full variable domain, with the rest looked up from reference TRBV2 and TRBJ1-1, is EPEVTQTPSHQVTQMGQEVILRCVPISNHLYFYWYRQILGQKVEFLVSFYNNEISEKSEIFDDQFSVERPDGSNFTLKIRSTKLEDSAMYFCASSEGQGAFGTEAFFGQGTRLTVV.